This TCR beta chain was documented in a study of cytomegalovirus exposure and HLA in healthy donors. Trimming left V 2 bases short and J 4 bases short, with 15 bases between. This CDR3 region has 16 residues. CDR1 SGHNT and CDR2 YYREEE come from the germline V gene (reference sequence). Broader study findings: The authors judged a highly shared variant cluster likely a sequencing artifact. In an earlier analysis, in under 700 donors, most V segments appeared productive either ~87% or ~30% of the time.

Primers: 60 Vbeta forward and 13 Jbeta reverse. Produced via immunoSEQ multiplex PCR; TCRdb's table is partial and in-frame only. Of about 200,000 clones in the sample, approximately 79% are singletons; the top ten hold 1.5% to 2%. A note on this clone: Its specificity is not known.

The sequence came from a man aged 50 to 59 in good health and CMV-seronegative. The sequenced material came from PBMCs. The V gene is TRBV5-4, the J gene TRBJ2-2; a weak D match, TRBD2 (5 bases). As DNA, the CDR3 is TGTGCCAGCAGCTTCTCTCGGGGTGAGAGCACCGGGGAGCTGTTTTTT. This encodes CASSFSRGESTGELFF.